This T cell receptor beta chain is from a study of blood T cell repertoires in COVID-19 (dated by TCRdb to about 2020). For the wider study: The collaborator samples originated in the United States, Italy and Spain and spanned the acute and convalescent phases of COVID-19. The material from the prospective study consisted of cDNA or gDNA derived from T cells, B-cell-depleted T cells, or PBMCs. Subjects who had been exposed to COVID-19, were actively infected with it, or had recovered from it provided the deeply sampled blood TCRbeta repertoires that made up the dataset. The repertoires were made available in a free public database intended to serve as a resource for research on the immune response to SARS-CoV-2. The samples were drawn from the first 160 participants of the ongoing ImmuneRACE study and from 1,254 subjects provided by 6 global collaborators. Nearly every sample came with metadata listing a de-identified subject ID, COVID-19 status, age in years and sex. Where HLA class I and class II types were available, the types were taken from metadata supplied by the sample provider, not from assay-based typing. Paper-wide results and their limitations: Clinical and demographic metadata were provided uncurated, with the amount varying by source and participant.

Comments on this clone: Its antigen remains unidentified. Base-call qualities are not available, and no considerably larger clone is one nucleotide away.

Each collaborating institution followed its own protocols to collect whole blood in K2EDTA tubes. For TCRbeta analysis, collaborator samples were shipped as frozen whole blood, as isolated PBMCs, or as DNA extracted from either sample type. TCRbeta CDR3 regions were amplified from genomic DNA by means of the immunoSEQ Assay, a bias-controlled multiplex PCR. For the original study's pipeline: The number of nucleated cells in each sample was estimated by amplification of reference gene primers within the assay. To quantify the absolute abundance of each unique TCRbeta CDR3 rearrangement, sequence reads were collapsed and filtered. For each sample, productive Simpson clonality was calculated as the square root of Simpson's diversity index across productive rearrangements. The source is immuneACCESS, and TCRdb retained only in-frame sequences with V and J called. Part of the clones is not carried over; for the studies checked, unresolved V genes explain less than half of this, and the remainder is unexplained. The V and J calls and the clone size are those of that table, but D and trimming were determined from the DNA. This sample lists around 180,000 clones; approximately 83% were detected once. 3.3% of the sample belongs to the ten largest clones.

The sequence was collected from a man aged 60 to 69 with acute or convalescent COVID-19. The sample comprised peripheral blood.

This receptor has the CDR3 CASSQDGGYTGELFF. The DNA reads TGTGCCAGCAGTCAGGATGGTGGGTACACCGGGGAGCTGTTTTTT. The V and J genes are TRBV6-2 or TRBV6-3 and TRBJ2-2, with the D gene uncertain. The CDR3 has 15 amino acids, counting the end cysteine and phenylalanine. Only the CDR3 part of the read is kept: 45 bases, read in frame from the first base. CDR1 and CDR2 (MNHEY, SVGEGT) derive from the germline V gene. Trimming at the junction amounts to 5 bases on V and 3 bases on J, and the germline ends lie 13 bases apart.